These 23 T cell receptor beta chains share one sample of origin, sequenced in a study of blood T cells in healthy people across ages. PCR was performed a second time for about 7 to 11 cycles using a sample-barcoded 5' primer and a J-beta primer mix. MiXCR, applied by TCRdb to the 5' RACE reads, yields one record per CDR3 protein. The table has about 1,500,000 distinct CDR3 sequences, under 30% seen once; the top ten hold around 7.7%. The sample taken for sequencing was blood. The receptors come from a woman aged 30 to 39 in good health.

The V call is TRBV20-1, the J call TRBJ1-5; 8 bases map to TRBD1. V shed 2 bases and J 7 bases; nucleotides not matched to a gene: 10. This CDR3 is 15 amino acids long. Germline V gives CDR1 DFQATT, CDR2 SNEGSKA (reference sequence). The CDR3: CSARSNGQGGQPQHF. The DNA for the CDR3 is TGCAGTGCTAGATCCAACGGACAGGGAGGGCAGCCCCAGCATTTT.

This clonotype was picked up many times. V gene TRBV7-3 combines with J gene TRBJ2-3, with TRBD2 identical over 10 bases. CDR3 size: 15 residues. In germline, CDR1 is SGHTA, CDR2 FQGTGA. Losses at the gene ends were 5 bases for V and 2 bases for J; bases not matched to a gene: 4. The CDR3 DNA is TGTGCCAGCAGCCCTACTAGCGGGGTCACAGATACGCAGTATTTT. Its translation: CASSPTSGVTDTQYF.

This clonotype has ten or more counts. This rearrangement joins TRBV20-1 to TRBJ2-4, with D possibly matching TRBD1 (6 bases). Germline CDR1 and CDR2: DFQATT and SNEGSKA (reference sequence). The germline V and J ends were trimmed by 2 bases and 8 bases, with 10 bases remaining between them. CDR3 size: 12 residues. The CDR3 loop reads CSARSYRDIQYF. CDR3 in DNA: TGCAGTGCTAGAAGTTACAGGGACATTCAGTACTTC.

This clonotype was seen more than once but under ten times. The rearrangement uses TRBV20-1 and TRBJ2-1, with 13 bases that match TRBD2. V was clipped by 6 bases and J by 6 bases; unmatched bases: 8. Looked up from germline, CDR1 is DFQATT and CDR2 is SNEGSKA (reference sequence). This CDR3 is 15 amino acids long. The chain's CDR3 is CSAFDGTSGANEQFF. CDR3 DNA sequence: TGCAGTGCCTTCGACGGGACTAGCGGGGCCAATGAGCAGTTCTTC.

Many counts were recorded for this clonotype. The chain couples TRBV7-2 to TRBJ2-5; D might be TRBD1 (6 bases). V gave up 2 bases and J gave up 5 bases, with 15 bases separating them. The CDR3 is 15 amino acids. From germline, CDR1 is SGHTA and CDR2 FQGNSA. The CDR3 bases are TGTGCCAGCAGCTTAATCGGGACACGGCAGGAGACCCAGTACTTC. It codes for CASSLIGTRQETQYF.

The sample holds many counts of this clonotype. J is TRBJ2-5 and V is TRBV6-5, with TRBD2 matching over 7 bases. Per germline, CDR1 MNHEY and CDR2 SVGAGI. The V segment lost 2 bases and the J segment 5 bases; nucleotides outside the gene matches: 8. The CDR3 contains 15 residues. CDR3 in DNA: TGTGCCAGCAGTTACATCTCGGGGGGTCAGGAGACCCAGTACTTC. It encodes CASSYISGGQETQYF.

The gene calls are TRBV7-6 and TRBJ2-7; D is tentatively TRBD1 or TRBD2 (5 bases each). Per germline, CDR1 SGHVS and CDR2 FNYEAQ. This CDR3 region has 15 residues. Trimming shortened V by 5 bases and J by 0 bases, and 14 bases separated the two germline ends. CDR3 loop: CASSPGTESSYEQYF. The CDR3, as DNA: TGTGCCAGCAGCCCCGGGACGGAAAGCTCCTACGAGCAGTACTTC.

This clonotype was seen ten or more times. This chain joins TRBV27 and TRBJ2-5, with a weak D call TRBD1 (5 bases). Trimming cost V 2 bases and J 0 bases, with 13 bases left between them. From germline, CDR1 is MNHEY and CDR2 SMNVEV (reference sequence). The CDR3 sequence is 16 residues long. CDR3 loop: CASSLRVEGDQETQYF. The DNA of the CDR3 is TGTGCCAGCAGTTTACGGGTAGAAGGGGACCAAGAGACCCAGTACTTC.

The V gene is TRBV20-1, the J gene TRBJ2-2; tentatively, D is TRBD1 (5 bases). Germline V gives CDR1 DFQATT, CDR2 SNEGSKA (reference sequence). The CDR3 is 14 residues long. The V and J ends lost 8 bases and 4 bases respectively, with 17 bases between them. The CDR3 reads CSTTRQFPTGELFF. DNA for the CDR3: TGCAGTACCACGAGACAGTTCCCCACCGGGGAGCTGTTTTTT.

This clonotype was counted at least ten times. CDR3 region: CASSPAGTYNEQFF. The DNA of the CDR3 is TGTGCCAGCAGCCCGGCCGGGACTTACAATGAGCAGTTCTTC. The V gene is TRBV7-6, the J gene TRBJ2-1, with D tentatively TRBD2 (6 bases). This CDR3 spans 14 amino acids. Germline V gene sequence: CDR1 SGHVS, CDR2 FNYEAQ. The V and J ends lost 5 bases and 4 bases respectively, with 12 bases between them.

The chain joins TRBV13 to TRBJ2-7; the D gene is possibly TRBD1 (5 bases). Per the germline V gene, CDR1 is PRHDT and CDR2 is FYEKMQ (reference sequence). The CDR3 consists of 15 residues. V dropped 4 bases and J dropped 5 bases, with 18 bases sitting between them. As DNA, the CDR3 is TGTGCCAGCAGCTCGACAACTACCAAGGGGAACGAGCAGTACTTC. Translating gives CASSSTTTKGNEQYF.

This clonotype was counted only a few times. The chain couples TRBV28 to TRBJ2-7; possibly TRBD2 for D (7 bases). Germline CDR1 reads MDHEN; CDR2 reads SYDVKM. The ends were cut back, 6 bases at V and 2 bases at J, with 17 bases in the middle. This CDR3 region has 15 residues. The CDR3 region has the DNA TGTGCCAGCAGAACCATACTGGGGGGGCCCTACGAGCAGTACTTC. Amino acid sequence: CASRTILGGPYEQYF.

With regard to this clonotype: It may be a read error: a sequence one base away is much more abundant. CDR3 protein: CVSSTGLTDTQYF. For the CDR3, the DNA is TGTGTCAGCAGCACGGGACTCACAGATACGCAGTATTTT. The rearrangement joins TRBV9 to TRBJ2-3; D possibly corresponds to TRBD2 (6 bases). This CDR3 region has 13 residues. The germline V gene has CDR1 SGDLS and CDR2 YYNGEE.

This clonotype was detected a few times. The chain is built from TRBV20-1 and TRBJ1-5, with a possible D match to TRBD1 (5 bases). CDR3 length: 15 residues. Trimming pared 4 bases from V and 2 bases from J, leaving 15 bases between. The V gene's germline CDR1 is DFQATT and CDR2 SNEGSKA (reference sequence). CDR3 protein: CSATGLGGGNQPQHF. In nucleotides, the CDR3 is TGCAGTGCTACGGGCTTGGGGGGAGGCAATCAGCCCCAGCATTTT.

This clonotype has a count of ten or more. This sequence joins TRBV4-1 and TRBJ2-1; the D is unclear. The CDR3 spans 13 residues. Trimming shortened V by 0 bases and J by 4 bases, and 4 bases separated the two germline ends. CDR1 is MGHRA and CDR2 is YSYEKL in the germline V gene. CDR3 amino acids: CASSQDEYNEQFF. The CDR3 DNA reads as TGCGCCAGCAGCCAAGATGAGTACAATGAGCAGTTCTTC.

This clonotype showed up many times. The chain employs TRBV18 and TRBJ2-1, with TRBD2 as a possible D gene (5 bases). CDR3 size: 16 residues. The germline CDR1 and CDR2 sequences are KGHSH and LQKENI. The ends were cut back, 4 bases at V and 5 bases at J, with 18 bases in the middle. CDR3 nucleotide sequence: TGTGCCAGCTCACAAACAGCGGTGTTGGGGAACAATGAGCAGTTCTTC. It codes for CASSQTAVLGNNEQFF.

The V call is TRBV18, the J call TRBJ2-5; D call uncertain. Trimming stripped 0 bases from V and 2 bases from J, with 7 bases between. Germline values: CDR1 KGHSH, CDR2 LQKENI. This CDR3 has 14 residues. The CDR3 region is CASSPPSRQETQYF. Written as DNA, the CDR3 is TGTGCCAGCTCACCACCGAGCCGGCAAGAGACCCAGTACTTC.

About this clonotype: A much larger clone lies a single base off, so this may be a read error. This likely comes from a read error, as the CDR3 has no conserved phenylalanine or tryptophan at its end. CDR3 protein: CATSLTGSSYNEQFC. CDR3 nucleotides: TGTGCCACCAGCTTGACAGGGAGCTCCTACAATGAGCAGTTCTGC. The chain has TRBV24-1 and TRBJ2-1, with 7 bases that match TRBD1. J was trimmed by 0 bases and V by 7 bases; bases with no gene match: 5. The germline V gene encodes CDR1 KGHDR and CDR2 SFDVKD. This CDR3 comprises 15 residues.

The chain joins TRBV2 to TRBJ2-1, with 9 bases lining up with TRBD1. Looked up from germline, CDR1 is SNHLY and CDR2 is FYNNEI. This CDR3 spans 13 amino acids. The V segment lost 5 bases and the J segment 8 bases; nucleotides outside the gene matches: 4. The CDR3 nucleotides read TGTGCCAGCAGTAGGACAGGGGTGGATGAGCAGTTCTTC. This codes for CASSRTGVDEQFF. Full variable domain (outside the CDR3, taken from reference TRBV2 and TRBJ2-1): EPEVTQTPSHQVTQMGQEVILRCVPISNHLYFYWYRQILGQKVEFLVSFYNNEISEKSEIFDDQFSVERPDGSNFTLKIRSTKLEDSAMYFCASSRTGVDEQFFGPGTRLTVL.

In regard to this clonotype: One junction end does not reproduce the germline sequence, and a read error may be involved. J is TRBJ1-6 and V is TRBV11-2, with a possible D match to TRBD1 (6 bases). This CDR3 is 17 amino acids long. Germline V gene data show CDR1 as SGHAT and CDR2 as FQNNGV. The CDR3 DNA follows: TGTGCCCGCAGCTTACGCACAGGGTTTTCCTATAATTCACCCCTCCACTTT. Residues: CARSLRTGFSYNSPLHF.

A note on this clonotype: At one end the junction does not follow the germline gene, possibly because of a read error. The chain links TRBV3-1 to TRBJ1-2; D call uncertain. The CDR3 loop spans 15 amino acids. Germline lookup yields CDR1 LGHDT and CDR2 YNNKEL (reference sequence). The CDR3 loop reads CASGQGIAVNYGYTF. Here the CDR3 DNA reads TGTGCCAGCGGCCAAGGAATAGCAGTAAACTATGGCTACACCTTC.

This clonotype appeared once. V is TRBV7-2 and J is TRBJ2-5; 7 bases are a match to TRBD2. CDR1 is SGHTA, CDR2 FQGNSA, per germline. With 2 bases clipped from V and 5 bases from J, the junction kept 11 bases outside the gene matches. This CDR3 has 16 amino acids. CDR3 nucleotide sequence: TGTGCCAGCAGCTTATATGCGGGAGTGGGGGGGGAGACCCAGTACTTC. Protein product: CASSLYAGVGGETQYF.

This clonotype was seen a handful of times. The chain has TRBV9 and TRBJ2-5, with D possibly TRBD1 on 6 matching bases. With 1 base removed from V and 4 bases from J, the gap between germline ends came to 11 bases. The CDR3 is 14 amino acids. CDR1 and CDR2 from the germline V gene are SGDLS and YYNGEE. CDR3 sequence: CASSVNQGPETQYF. DNA of the CDR3: TGTGCCAGCAGCGTAAATCAGGGGCCAGAGACCCAGTACTTC.